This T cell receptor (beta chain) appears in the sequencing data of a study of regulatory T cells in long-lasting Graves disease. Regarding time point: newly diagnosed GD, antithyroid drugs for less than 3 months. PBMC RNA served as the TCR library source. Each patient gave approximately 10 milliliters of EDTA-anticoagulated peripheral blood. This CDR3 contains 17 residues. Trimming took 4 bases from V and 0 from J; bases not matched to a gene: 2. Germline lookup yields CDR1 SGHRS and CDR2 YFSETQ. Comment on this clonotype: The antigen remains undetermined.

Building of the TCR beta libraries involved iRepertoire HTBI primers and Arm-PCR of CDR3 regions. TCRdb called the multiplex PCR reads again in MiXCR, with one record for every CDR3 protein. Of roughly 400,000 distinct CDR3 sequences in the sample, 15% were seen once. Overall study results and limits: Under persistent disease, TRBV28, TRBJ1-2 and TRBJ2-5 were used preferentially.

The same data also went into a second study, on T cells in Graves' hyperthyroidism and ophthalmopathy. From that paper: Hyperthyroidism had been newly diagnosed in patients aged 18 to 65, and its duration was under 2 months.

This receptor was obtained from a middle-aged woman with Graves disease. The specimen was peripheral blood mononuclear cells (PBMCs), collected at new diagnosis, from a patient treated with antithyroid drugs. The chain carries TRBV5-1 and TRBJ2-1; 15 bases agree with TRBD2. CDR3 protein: CASSAGLAGGSYNEQFF. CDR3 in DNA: TGCGCCAGCAGCGCGGGACTAGCGGGAGGCTCCTACAATGAGCAGTTCTTC.